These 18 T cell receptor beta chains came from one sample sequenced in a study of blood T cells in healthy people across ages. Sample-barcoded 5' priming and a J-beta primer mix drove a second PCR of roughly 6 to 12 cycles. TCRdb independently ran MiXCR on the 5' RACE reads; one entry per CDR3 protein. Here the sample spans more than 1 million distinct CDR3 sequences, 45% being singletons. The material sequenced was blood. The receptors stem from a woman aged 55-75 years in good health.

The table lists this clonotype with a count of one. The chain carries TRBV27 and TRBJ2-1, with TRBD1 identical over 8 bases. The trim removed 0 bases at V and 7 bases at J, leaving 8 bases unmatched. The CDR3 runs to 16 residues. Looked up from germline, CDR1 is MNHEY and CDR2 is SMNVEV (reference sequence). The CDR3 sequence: CASSLSGPGGRNEQFF. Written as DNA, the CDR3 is TGTGCCAGCAGTTTATCGGGGCCAGGGGGCAGGAATGAGCAGTTCTTC.

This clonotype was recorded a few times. CDR3 residues: CATSGPTGQGTRGPQHF. The CDR3 DNA sequence: TGTGCCACCAGTGGGCCGACCGGACAGGGGACGCGGGGCCCCCAGCATTTT. This chain uses TRBV24-1 with TRBJ1-5; 9 bases align to TRBD1. The CDR3 is 17 amino acids. V shed 5 bases, J shed 10 bases, and the junction held 17 bases outside the gene matches. Germline V gives CDR1 KGHDR, CDR2 SFDVKD.

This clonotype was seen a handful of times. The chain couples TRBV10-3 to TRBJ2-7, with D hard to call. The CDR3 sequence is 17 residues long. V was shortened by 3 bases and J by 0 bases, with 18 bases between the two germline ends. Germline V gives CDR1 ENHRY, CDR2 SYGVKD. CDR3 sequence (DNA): TGTGCCATCAGTGACCAGAGTCGCCTCGTGAGCTCCTACGAGCAGTACTTC. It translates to CAISDQSRLVSSYEQYF.

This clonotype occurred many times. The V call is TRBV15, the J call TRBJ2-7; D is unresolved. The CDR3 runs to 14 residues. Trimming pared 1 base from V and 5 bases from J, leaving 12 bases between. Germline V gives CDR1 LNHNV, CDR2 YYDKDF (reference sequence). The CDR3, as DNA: TGTGCCACCAGCAGAGTCGGCAGGTTGGACGAGCAGTACTTC. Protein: CATSRVGRLDEQYF.

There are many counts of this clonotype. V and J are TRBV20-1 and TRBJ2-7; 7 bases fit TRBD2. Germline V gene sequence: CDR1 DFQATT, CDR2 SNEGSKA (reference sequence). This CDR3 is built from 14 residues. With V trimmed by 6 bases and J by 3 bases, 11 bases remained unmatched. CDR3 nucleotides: TGCAGTGCCCCCCCGGTGGCGGGGGACTACGAGCAGTACTTC. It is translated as CSAPPVAGDYEQYF.

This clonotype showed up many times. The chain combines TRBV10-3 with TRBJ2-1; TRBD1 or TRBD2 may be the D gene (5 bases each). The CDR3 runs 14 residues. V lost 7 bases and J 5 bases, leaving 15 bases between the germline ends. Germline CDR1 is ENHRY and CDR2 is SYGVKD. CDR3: CAINQDFRDNEQFF. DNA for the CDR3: TGTGCCATCAACCAGGACTTCAGGGACAATGAGCAGTTCTTC.

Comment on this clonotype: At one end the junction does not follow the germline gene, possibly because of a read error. As DNA, the CDR3 is TGTGCCTGCAGTATCAGAGGCGAGCAGTACTTC. Protein sequence: CACSIRGEQYF. This chain uses TRBV25-1 with TRBJ2-5; no definite D call. The DNA end is a closer match to TRBJ2-7, so the J assignment may be wrong. Germline-derived CDR1 and CDR2 are MGHDK and SYGVNS. The CDR3 extends over 11 amino acids.

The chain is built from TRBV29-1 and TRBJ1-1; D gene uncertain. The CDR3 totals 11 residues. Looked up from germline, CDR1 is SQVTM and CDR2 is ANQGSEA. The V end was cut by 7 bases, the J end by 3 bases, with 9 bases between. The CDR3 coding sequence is TGCAGCGCCGATCTGGACACTGAAGCTTTCTTT. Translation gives CSADLDTEAFF.

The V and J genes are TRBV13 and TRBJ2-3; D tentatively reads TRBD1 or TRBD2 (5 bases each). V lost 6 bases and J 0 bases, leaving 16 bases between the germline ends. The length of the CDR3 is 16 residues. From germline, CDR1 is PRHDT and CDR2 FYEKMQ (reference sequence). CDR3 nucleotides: TGTGCCAGCAGTCTCTCCGGGACGGTTAGCACAGATACGCAGTATTTT. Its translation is CASSLSGTVSTDTQYF.

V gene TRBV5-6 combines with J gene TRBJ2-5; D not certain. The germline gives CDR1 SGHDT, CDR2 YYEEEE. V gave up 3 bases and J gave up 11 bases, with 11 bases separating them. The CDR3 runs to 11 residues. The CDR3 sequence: CASSSQEEQYF. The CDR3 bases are TGTGCCAGCAGCTCCCAGGAAGAGCAGTACTTC.

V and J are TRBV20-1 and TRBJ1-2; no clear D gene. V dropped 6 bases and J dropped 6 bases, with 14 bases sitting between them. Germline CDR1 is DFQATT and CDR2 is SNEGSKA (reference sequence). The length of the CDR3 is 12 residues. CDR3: CSASGITHGYTF. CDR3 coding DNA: TGCAGTGCCTCTGGGATTACCCATGGCTACACCTTC.

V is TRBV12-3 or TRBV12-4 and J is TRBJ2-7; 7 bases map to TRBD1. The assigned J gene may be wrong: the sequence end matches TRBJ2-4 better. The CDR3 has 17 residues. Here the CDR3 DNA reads TGTGCCAGCAGTTTAGGGAGAGACGGGACAGTCGGAAACATTCAGTACTTC. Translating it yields CASSLGRDGTVGNIQYF.

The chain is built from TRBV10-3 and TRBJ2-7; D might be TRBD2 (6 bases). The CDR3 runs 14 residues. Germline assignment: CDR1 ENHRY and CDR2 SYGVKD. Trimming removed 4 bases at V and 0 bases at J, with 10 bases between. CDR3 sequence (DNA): TGTGCCATCAGTGCTTTGCGGGACTCCTACGAGCAGTACTTC. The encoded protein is CAISALRDSYEQYF.

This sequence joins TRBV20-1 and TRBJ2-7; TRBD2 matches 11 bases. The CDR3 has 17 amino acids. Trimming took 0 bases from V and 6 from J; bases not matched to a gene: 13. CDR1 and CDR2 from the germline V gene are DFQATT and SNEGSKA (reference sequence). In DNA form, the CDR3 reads TGCAGTGCTAGAGATCTAAGAGGGACTAGCGGCCTTAGCGAGCAGTACTTC. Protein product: CSARDLRGTSGLSEQYF.

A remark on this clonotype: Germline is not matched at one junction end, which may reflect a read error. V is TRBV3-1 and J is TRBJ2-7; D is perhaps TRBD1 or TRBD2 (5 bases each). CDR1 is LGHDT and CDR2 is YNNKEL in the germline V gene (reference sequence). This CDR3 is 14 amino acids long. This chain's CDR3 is CTSSLGTASYEQYF. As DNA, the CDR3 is TGTACCAGCAGCCTCGGGACCGCATCCTACGAGCAGTACTTC.

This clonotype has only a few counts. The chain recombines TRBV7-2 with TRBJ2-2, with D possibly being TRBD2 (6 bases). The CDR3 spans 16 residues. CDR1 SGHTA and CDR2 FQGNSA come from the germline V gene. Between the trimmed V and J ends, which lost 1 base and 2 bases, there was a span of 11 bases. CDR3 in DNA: TGTGCCAGCAGCTTAGTGGGACTTGCAAACACCGGGGAGCTGTTTTTT. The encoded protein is CASSLVGLANTGELFF.

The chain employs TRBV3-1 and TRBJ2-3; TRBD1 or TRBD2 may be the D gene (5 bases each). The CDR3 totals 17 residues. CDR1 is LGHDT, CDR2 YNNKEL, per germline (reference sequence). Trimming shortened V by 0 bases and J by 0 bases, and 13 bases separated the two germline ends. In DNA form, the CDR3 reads TGTGCCAGCAGCCAAGATATGGGACCGCATAGCACAGATACGCAGTATTTT. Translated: CASSQDMGPHSTDTQYF.

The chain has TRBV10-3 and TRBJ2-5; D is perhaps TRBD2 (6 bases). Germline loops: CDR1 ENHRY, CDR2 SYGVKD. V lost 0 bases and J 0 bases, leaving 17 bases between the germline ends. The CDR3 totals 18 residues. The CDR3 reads CAISESMDYGGDQETQYF. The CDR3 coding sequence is TGTGCCATCAGTGAGTCAATGGACTATGGCGGAGACCAAGAGACCCAGTACTTC.